Below are 3 T cell receptor beta chains sequenced from a single sample in a study of Tregs in tolerant kidney transplant recipients. Data came from immunoSEQ multiplex PCR; TCRdb stores just in-frame clones and leaves some out. Here the sample spans roughly 45,000 clones, around 90% being singletons. The specimen sequenced was Tregs from blood. Receptors originate from a human donor in good health.

The gene calls are TRBV7-9 and TRBJ1-4, with 8 nucleotides matching TRBD1. The junction had 10 bases not matched to a gene; V was cut back by 5 bases and J by 8 bases. This CDR3 comprises 15 residues. Germline V gene lookup returns CDR1 SEHNR and CDR2 FQNEAQ (reference sequence). CDR3 loop: CASSPNQGAWEKLFF. CDR3 sequence (DNA): TGTGCCAGCAGCCCGAACCAGGGGGCGTGGGAAAAACTGTTTTTT.

The rearrangement joins TRBV7-3 to TRBJ2-1, with a weak D call TRBD2 (6 bases). This CDR3 has 17 residues. V was cut by 5 bases and J by 7 bases, with 24 bases left in between. The V gene's germline CDR1 is SGHTA and CDR2 FQGTGA. Written as DNA, the CDR3 is TGTGCCAGCAGCCTCCCGGGGGACTCTAGCCGTCATAATGAGCAGTTCTTC. Translating gives CASSLPGDSSRHNEQFF.

J is TRBJ2-5 and V is TRBV25-1; maybe TRBD1 (5 bases). Germline CDR1 and CDR2: MGHDK and SYGVNS. The CDR3 is 13 residues long. V lost 2 bases and J 5 bases, leaving 9 bases between the germline ends. The CDR3: CASSEAGRETQYF. The CDR3 nucleotides read TGTGCCAGCAGTGAAGCAGGGCGGGAGACCCAGTACTTC.